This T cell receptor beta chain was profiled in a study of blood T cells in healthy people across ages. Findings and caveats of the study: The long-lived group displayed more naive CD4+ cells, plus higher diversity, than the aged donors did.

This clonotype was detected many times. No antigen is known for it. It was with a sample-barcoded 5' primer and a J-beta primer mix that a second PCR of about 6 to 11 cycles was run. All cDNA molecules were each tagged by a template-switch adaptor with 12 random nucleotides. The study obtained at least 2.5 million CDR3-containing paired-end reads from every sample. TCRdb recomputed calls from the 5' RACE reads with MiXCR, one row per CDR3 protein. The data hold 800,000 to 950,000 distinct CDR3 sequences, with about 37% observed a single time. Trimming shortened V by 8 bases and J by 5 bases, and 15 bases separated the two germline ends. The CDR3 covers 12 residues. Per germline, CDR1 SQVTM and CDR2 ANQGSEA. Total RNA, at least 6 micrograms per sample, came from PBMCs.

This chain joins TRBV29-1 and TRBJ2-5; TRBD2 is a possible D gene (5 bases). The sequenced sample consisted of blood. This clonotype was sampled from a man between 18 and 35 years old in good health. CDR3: CSLGKGVETQYF. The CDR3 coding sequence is TGCAGCCTCGGAAAGGGAGTGGAGACCCAGTACTTC.